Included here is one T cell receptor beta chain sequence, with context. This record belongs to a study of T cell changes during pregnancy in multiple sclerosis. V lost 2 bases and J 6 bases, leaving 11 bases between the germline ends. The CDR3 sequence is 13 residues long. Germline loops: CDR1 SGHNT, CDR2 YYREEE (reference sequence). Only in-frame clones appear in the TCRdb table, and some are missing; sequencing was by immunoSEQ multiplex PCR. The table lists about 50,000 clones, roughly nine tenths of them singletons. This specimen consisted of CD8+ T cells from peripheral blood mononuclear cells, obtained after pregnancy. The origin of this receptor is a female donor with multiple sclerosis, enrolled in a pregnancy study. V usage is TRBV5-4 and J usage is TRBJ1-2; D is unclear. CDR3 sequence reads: CASSFTGVDGYTF. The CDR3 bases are TGTGCCAGCAGCTTCACCGGGGTCGATGGCTACACCTTC. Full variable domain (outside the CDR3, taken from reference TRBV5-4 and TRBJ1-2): ETGVTQSPTHLIKTRGQQVTLRCSSQSGHNTVSWYQQALGQGPQFIFQYYREEENGRGNFPPRFSGLQFPNYSSELNVNALELDDSALYLCASSFTGVDGYTFGSGTRLTVV.